This T cell receptor (beta chain) is from a study of blood T cell repertoires in COVID-19. Overall study: From the United States, Italy and Spain came samples of acute and convalescent COVID-19. The cDNA or gDNA used as material had been derived from T cells, B-cell-depleted T cells, or PBMCs.

In the original processing: Estimates of nucleated cell counts were drawn from the amplification of reference gene primers. Some clones are missing from TCRdb's copy, which holds only in-frame ones; the method was immunoSEQ multiplex PCR. V, J and clone size were drawn from that table, and D and trimming were deduced from the DNA. The sample includes about 170,000 clones, around 86% of them seen just once. Germline CDR1 reads SGHRS; CDR2 reads YFSETQ. The CDR3 extends over 14 amino acids. The V gene end was trimmed by 5 bases and the J gene end by 3 bases; junction bases not matched to a gene: 4. This clone was found a few times.

The chain is built from TRBV5-1 and TRBJ2-7; 11 bases line up with TRBD1. Material: peripheral blood. The TCR comes from a man between 65 and 85 years old with acute or convalescent COVID-19. The CDR3 bases are TGCGCCAGCAGACCCGGGACAGGGGGCTACGAGCAGTACTTC. Residues: CASRPGTGGYEQYF.